This TCR beta chain was sequenced in a study of persistence of HIV-infected CD4 T cells. Sequencing used immunoSEQ version 4 in survey mode. TCRdb keeps only in-frame clones here, not all; method: immunoSEQ multiplex PCR. The sample yields approximately 31,000 clones, 65% to 90% seen once. The stimulus was lysate of CMV-infected fibroblasts, approximately 9.7 ug/mL. Sorted nonresponding memory CD4+ T cells were CD40L-negative, CD69-negative, CD45RO-high. Before stimulation, PBMCs underwent CD8+ T cell depletion. Study results and caveats: Antigen-responding cells were enriched for degenerate expanded CDR3beta sequences. Rare CMV-responding cells carrying HIV-1 proviruses were not analyzed separately for TCR.

Regarding this clone: Antigen specificity is unknown.

The specimen comprised CD4+ T cells sorted from PBMCs after approximately 20-hour stimulation, sampled from a patient who received antiretroviral therapy. This clonotype was obtained from an adult man with HIV who was CMV-seropositive.

The CDR3 spells CASSMTQGAGEKLFF. CDR3 nucleotide sequence: TGTGCCAGCAGTATGACTCAGGGGGCTGGAGAAAAACTGTTTTTT. V usage is TRBV6-5 and J usage is TRBJ1-4, with TRBD1 matching 8 bases. The CDR3 extends over 15 amino acids. Trimming took 5 bases from V and 8 from J; bases not matched to a gene: 10. From germline, CDR1 is MNHEY and CDR2 SVGAGI.